Below, 13 T cell receptor beta chains from the same sample are listed, as sequenced in a study of spatial heterogeneity in lung cancer. One entry per CDR3 protein, called by TCRdb with MiXCR from the 5' RACE reads. Seen here are some 9,900 distinct CDR3 sequences, 7% to 9% observed once, and the top ten hold about a fifth. Study-level points and caveats: Tracking of tumor mutation counts was seen in expanded intratumoral alpha and beta TCR counts.

Indicated time point: sample taken at primary tumor resection. Antigens of these TCRs are unknown. Sequencing was performed on lung tumor tissue, taken at surgery. These receptor sequences come from a male donor with early-stage non-small cell lung cancer.

This clonotype was recorded many times. V gene TRBV12-3 or TRBV12-4 combines with J gene TRBJ2-7, with TRBD1 as a possible D gene (7 bases). The CDR3 consists of 14 residues. With 6 bases removed from V and 1 base from J, the gap between germline ends came to 13 bases. The CDR3 DNA follows: TGTGCCAGCAGCGCCGGGGGACAGTCCTACGAGCAGTACTTC. Translated, it gives CASSAGGQSYEQYF.

This clonotype was detected only a few times. CDR3 in amino acids: CATTGIGPADTQYF. CDR3 bases: TGTGCCACCACCGGGATTGGGCCCGCAGATACGCAGTATTTT. The chain uses TRBV10-3 and TRBJ2-3; a possible D gene is TRBD2 (5 bases). Trimming took off 10 bases at V and 4 bases at J, with 18 bases between the two ends. This CDR3 has 14 amino acids. Germline CDR1 is ENHRY and CDR2 is SYGVKD.

This clonotype was found a few times. This could be a read error, since a much larger clone is one nucleotide away. The J gene is TRBJ2-3, the V gene TRBV6-2 or TRBV6-3, with D perhaps TRBD2 (5 bases). CDR3 size: 11 residues. Germline V lookup: CDR1 MNHEY, CDR2 SVGEGT. V was clipped by 8 bases and J by 8 bases, with 11 bases between them. CDR3 amino acids: CASGPEGTQYF. CDR3 nucleotides: TGTGCCAGCGGCCCCGAGGGTACGCAGTATTTT.

This clonotype was detected ten times or more. The chain couples TRBV5-1 to TRBJ1-1, with 11 bases fitting TRBD1. Germline values: CDR1 SGHRS, CDR2 YFSETQ. The CDR3 consists of 17 residues. Trimming at V came to 3 bases and at J to 0 bases, leaving 7 bases not matched to a gene. The CDR3 here is CASSSGTGGTMNTEAFF. CDR3 nucleotide sequence: TGCGCCAGCAGCTCCGGGACAGGGGGGACCATGAACACTGAAGCTTTCTTT.

The chain recombines TRBV12-3 or TRBV12-4 with TRBJ1-1; D gene uncertain. Trimming left V 7 bases short and J 5 bases short, with 20 bases between. This CDR3 has 15 amino acids. The CDR3 spells CASTESLTLRTEAFF. The CDR3 DNA sequence: TGTGCCAGCACGGAGAGCTTAACCCTAAGGACTGAAGCTTTCTTT.

This clonotype is classed as medium-sized. The chain links TRBV12-3 or TRBV12-4 to TRBJ2-1, with TRBD2 matching over 13 bases. The CDR3 is 14 residues long. V lost 4 bases, J lost 9 bases, and 3 bases stayed unmatched. CDR3 protein: CASSWTSGSREQFF. In DNA, the CDR3 is TGTGCCAGCAGTTGGACTAGCGGGAGTCGTGAGCAGTTCTTC.

With respect to this clonotype: This may be a read error, as it is one base from a much larger clone. This sequence joins TRBV15 and TRBJ2-7; perhaps TRBD1 as D (6 bases). CDR1 is LNHNV and CDR2 is YYDKDF in the germline V gene (reference sequence). The CDR3 runs 16 residues. CDR3 region: CATNRDAQGGSYEQYF. Written as DNA, the CDR3 is TGTGCCACCAACAGAGACGCACAAGGGGGTTCCTACGAGCAGTACTTC.

This clonotype showed up just a few times. The chain carries TRBV7-9 and TRBJ2-2; TRBD2 aligns across 13 bases. Germline V gene sequence: CDR1 SEHNR, CDR2 FQNEAQ (reference sequence). This CDR3 has 17 amino acids. With V trimmed by 2 bases and J by 5 bases, 5 bases remained unmatched. CDR3 loop: CASSLRTSGSETGELFF. The DNA of the CDR3 is TGTGCCAGCAGCTTACGGACTAGCGGGAGTGAGACCGGGGAGCTGTTTTTT.

This clonotype showed up just a few times. The chain employs TRBV6-2 or TRBV6-3 and TRBJ1-1; 8 positions match TRBD1. Germline CDR1 and CDR2: MNHEY and SVGEGT. The CDR3 has 13 amino acids. V lost 6 bases and J lost 7; bases outside the gene matches: 7. The CDR3 DNA reads as TGTGCCAGCAGCTGGGACAGGAGGGGTGAAGCTTTCTTT. Translating it yields CASSWDRRGEAFF.

There are many counts of this clonotype. The chain joins TRBV30 to TRBJ1-5; the D is unclear. The V gene lost 3 bases and the J gene lost 1 base, with 4 bases spanning the gap. This CDR3 region has 12 residues. Germline CDR1 GTSNPN, CDR2 SVGIG (reference sequence). CDR3 residues: CAWSLSNQPQHF. The DNA of the CDR3 is TGTGCCTGGAGCCTCAGCAATCAGCCCCAGCATTTT.

In this sample, this clonotype turned up many times. This chain links TRBV7-2 with TRBJ2-3, with TRBD2 matching 8 bases. Trimming removed 4 bases from V and 2 bases from J; junction bases left unmatched: 8. CDR1 SGHTA and CDR2 FQGNSA come from the germline V gene. The length of the CDR3 is 16 residues. The CDR3 DNA follows: TGTGCCAGCAGCTGGGGAGGTAGCGGGGTCACAGATACGCAGTATTTT. This encodes CASSWGGSGVTDTQYF.

The rearrangement joins TRBV2 to TRBJ2-1; 7 nucleotides match TRBD2. Germline values: CDR1 SNHLY, CDR2 FYNNEI. The CDR3 contains 14 residues. V was pared by 7 bases and J by 11 bases, with 14 bases of the junction left unmatched. This chain's CDR3 is CASILTSPQDKQFF. DNA of the CDR3: TGTGCCAGCATCCTGACTAGCCCCCAAGATAAGCAGTTCTTC.

This clonotype has a handful of counts. The V gene is TRBV4-2, the J gene TRBJ2-7; 7 nucleotides align to TRBD1. Germline loops: CDR1 LGHNA, CDR2 YNFKEQ. The CDR3 has 14 residues. Trimming at V came to 4 bases and at J to 0 bases, leaving 3 bases not matched to a gene. Here the CDR3 reads CASSLYRGSYEQYF. In DNA, the CDR3 is TGTGCCAGCAGCCTGTACAGGGGCTCCTACGAGCAGTACTTC.